This is a list of T cell receptor beta chains from one sample in a study of tumor-infiltrating lymphocytes in localized non-small cell lung cancer. Clones were read by immunoSEQ multiplex PCR, and TCRdb kept only the in-frame ones, dropping some. The sample has approximately 15,000 clones; 35% to 55% are singletons. Sample: lung tumor tissue. The receptors originated from a human donor with non-small cell lung cancer. CDR3s include the opening cysteine and the closing phenylalanine or tryptophan.

J gene | V gene | CDR3 length | CDR3 protein
TRBJ2-3 | TRBV11-3 | 14 | CASSLGGSTDTQYF
TRBJ1-1 | TRBV4-2 | 13 | CASSHAGATEAFF
TRBJ2-1 | TRBV9 | 15 | CASSFSGGPNNEQFF
TRBJ2-1 | TRBV19 | 15 | CASSIVGLSYNEQFF
TRBJ1-2 | TRBV10-3 | 12 | CAISRTGNGYTF
TRBJ2-7 | TRBV5-3 | 16 | CARSLARGRGDGEQYF
TRBJ1-2 | TRBV4-1 | 14 | CASSLRTDSYGYTF
TRBJ2-3 | TRBV29-1 | 17 | CSARRSLTGELTDTQYF
TRBJ2-5 | TRBV5-1 | 16 | CASSLDRGGDKETQYF
TRBJ1-2 | TRBV5-6 | 13 | CASSLGANYGYTF
TRBJ2-1 | TRBV1 | 17 | CTSSQTSGGHSYNEQFF
TRBJ2-7 | TRBV7-3 | 13 | CASSLGTAYEQYF
TRBJ2-7 | TRBV19 | 13 | CASIDRDSYEQYF
TRBJ1-6 | TRBV7-2 | 14 | CASSLGVAHSPLHF
TRBJ1-5 | TRBV4-2 | 13 | CAAEDALNQPQHF
TRBJ1-5 | TRBV4-3 | 15 | CASSQDLVGNQPQHF
TRBJ2-7 | TRBV7-2 | 14 | CASSLASPGIEQYF
TRBJ1-5 | TRBV11-1 | 14 | CASSARNSNQPQHF
TRBJ1-2 | TRBV28 | 15 | CASTGAGHPNYGYTF
TRBJ2-1 | TRBV14 | 18 | CASSQDLRGVVSYNEQFF
TRBJ2-3 | TRBV25-1 | 14 | CATKVAGGEDTQYF
TRBJ2-6 | TRBV15 | 18 | CATSRDFHILSGANVLTF
TRBJ2-3 | TRBV7-2 | 12 | CASSHYTDTQYF
TRBJ1-3 | TRBV7-8 | 13 | CASSPTLGNTIYF
TRBJ1-5 | TRBV7-2 | 13 | CASSLRGNQPQHF
TRBJ2-5 | TRBV9 | 15 | CASSVSGTGEETQYF